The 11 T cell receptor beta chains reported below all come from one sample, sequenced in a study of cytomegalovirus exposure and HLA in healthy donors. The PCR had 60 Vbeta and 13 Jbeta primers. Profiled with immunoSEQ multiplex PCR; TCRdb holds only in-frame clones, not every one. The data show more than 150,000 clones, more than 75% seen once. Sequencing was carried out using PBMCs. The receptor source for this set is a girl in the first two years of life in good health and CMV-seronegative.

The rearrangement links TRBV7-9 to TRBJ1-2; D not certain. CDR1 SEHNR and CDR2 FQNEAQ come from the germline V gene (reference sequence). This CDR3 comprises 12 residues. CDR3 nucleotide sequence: TGTTCCATTTCGTGGGGAGGCTATGGCTACACCTTC. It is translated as CSISWGGYGYTF.

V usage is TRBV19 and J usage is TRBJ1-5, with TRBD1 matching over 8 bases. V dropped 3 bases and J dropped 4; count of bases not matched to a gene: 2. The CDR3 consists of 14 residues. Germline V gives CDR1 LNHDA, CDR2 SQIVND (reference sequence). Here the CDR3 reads CASSMRDRNQPQHF. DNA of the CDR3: TGTGCCAGTAGTATGCGGGACAGGAATCAGCCCCAGCATTTT.

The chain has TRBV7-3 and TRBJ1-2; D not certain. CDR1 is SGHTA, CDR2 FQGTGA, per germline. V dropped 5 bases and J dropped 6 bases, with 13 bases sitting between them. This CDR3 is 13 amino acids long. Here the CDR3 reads CASSRGPGDGYTF. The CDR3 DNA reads TGTGCCAGCAGCAGAGGGCCAGGAGATGGCTACACCTTC.

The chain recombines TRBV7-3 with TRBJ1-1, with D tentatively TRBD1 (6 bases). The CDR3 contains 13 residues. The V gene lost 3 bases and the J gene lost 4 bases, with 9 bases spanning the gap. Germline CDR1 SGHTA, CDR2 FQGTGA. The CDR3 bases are TGTGCCAGCAGCTTTATGGGGGCCACTGAAGCTTTCTTT. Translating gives CASSFMGATEAFF. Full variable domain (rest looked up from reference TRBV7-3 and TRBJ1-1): GAGVSQTPSNKVTEKGKYVELRCDPISGHTALYWYRQSLGQGPEFLIYFQGTGAADDSGLPNDRFFAVRPEGSVSTLKIQRTERGDSAVYLCASSFMGATEAFFGQGTRLTVV.

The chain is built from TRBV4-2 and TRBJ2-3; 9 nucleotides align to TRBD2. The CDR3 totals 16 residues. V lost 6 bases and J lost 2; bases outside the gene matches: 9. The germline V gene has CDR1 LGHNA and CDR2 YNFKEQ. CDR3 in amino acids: CASSRSGTSPTDTQYF. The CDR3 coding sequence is TGTGCCAGCAGTCGGTCCGGGACTAGCCCCACAGATACGCAGTATTTT.

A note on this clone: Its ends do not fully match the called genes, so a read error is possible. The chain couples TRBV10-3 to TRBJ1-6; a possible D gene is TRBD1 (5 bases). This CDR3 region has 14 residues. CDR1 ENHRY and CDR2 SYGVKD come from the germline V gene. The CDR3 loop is CAISTENLGSPLYF. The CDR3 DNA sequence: TGTGCCATCTCGACAGAGAATTTAGGTTCACCCCTCTACTTT.

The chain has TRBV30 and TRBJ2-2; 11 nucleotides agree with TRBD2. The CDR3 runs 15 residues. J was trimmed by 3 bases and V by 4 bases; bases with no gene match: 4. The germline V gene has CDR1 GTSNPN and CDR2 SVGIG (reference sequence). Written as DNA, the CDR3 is TGTGCCTGGAAGGGGACTAGCGGATACACCGGGGAGCTGTTTTTT. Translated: CAWKGTSGYTGELFF. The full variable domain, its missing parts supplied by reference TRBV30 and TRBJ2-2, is SQTIHQWPATLVQPVGSPLSLECTVEGTSNPNLYWYRQAAGRGLQLLFYSVGIGQISSEVPQNLSASRPQDRQFILSSKKLLLSDSGFYLCAWKGTSGYTGELFFGEGSRLTVL.

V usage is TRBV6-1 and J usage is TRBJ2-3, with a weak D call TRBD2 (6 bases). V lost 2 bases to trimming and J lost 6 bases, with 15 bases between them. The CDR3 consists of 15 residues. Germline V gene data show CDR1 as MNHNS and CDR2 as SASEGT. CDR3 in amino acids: CASSEIGGTMDTQYF. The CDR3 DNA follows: TGTGCCAGCAGTGAAATCGGGGGAACAATGGATACGCAGTATTTT.

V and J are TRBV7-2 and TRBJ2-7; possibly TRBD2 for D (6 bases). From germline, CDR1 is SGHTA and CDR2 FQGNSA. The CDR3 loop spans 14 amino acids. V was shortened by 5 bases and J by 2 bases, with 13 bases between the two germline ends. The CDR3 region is CASSQTTSTYEQYF. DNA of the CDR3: TGTGCCAGCAGCCAGACCACTAGCACCTACGAGCAGTACTTC.

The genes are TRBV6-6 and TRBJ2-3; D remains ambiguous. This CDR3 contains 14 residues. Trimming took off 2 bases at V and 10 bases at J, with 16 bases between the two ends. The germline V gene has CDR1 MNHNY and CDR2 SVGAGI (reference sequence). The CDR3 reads CASSYAPDSLSQYF. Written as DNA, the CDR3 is TGTGCCAGCAGTTACGCGCCTGACTCCCTATCGCAGTATTTT.

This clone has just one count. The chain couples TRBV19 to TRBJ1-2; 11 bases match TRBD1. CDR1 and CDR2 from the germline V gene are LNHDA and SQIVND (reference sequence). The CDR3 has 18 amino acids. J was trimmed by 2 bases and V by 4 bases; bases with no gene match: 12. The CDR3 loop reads CASSTPSPGQGENYGYTF. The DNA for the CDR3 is TGTGCCAGTAGTACCCCATCGCCGGGACAGGGGGAAAACTATGGCTACACCTTC.